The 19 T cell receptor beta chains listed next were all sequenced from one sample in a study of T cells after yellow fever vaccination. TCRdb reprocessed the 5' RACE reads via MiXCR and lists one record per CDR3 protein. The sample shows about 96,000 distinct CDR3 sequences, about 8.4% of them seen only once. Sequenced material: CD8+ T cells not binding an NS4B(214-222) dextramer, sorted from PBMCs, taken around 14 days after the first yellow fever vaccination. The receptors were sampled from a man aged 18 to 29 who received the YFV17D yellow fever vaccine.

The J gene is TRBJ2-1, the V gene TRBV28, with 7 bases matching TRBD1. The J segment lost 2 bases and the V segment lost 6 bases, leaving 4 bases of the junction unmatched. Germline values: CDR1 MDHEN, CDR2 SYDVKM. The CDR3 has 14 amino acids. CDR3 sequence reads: CASSHRGAYNEQFF. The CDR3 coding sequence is TGTGCCAGCAGCCACAGGGGAGCCTACAATGAGCAGTTCTTC.

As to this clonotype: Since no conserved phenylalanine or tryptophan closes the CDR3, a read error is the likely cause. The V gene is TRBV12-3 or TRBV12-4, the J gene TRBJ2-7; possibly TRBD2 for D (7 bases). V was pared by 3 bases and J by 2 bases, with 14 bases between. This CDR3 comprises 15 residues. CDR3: CASSFGGGAPYEQYL. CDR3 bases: TGTGCCAGCAGTTTCGGAGGGGGGGCCCCCTACGAGCAGTACTTG.

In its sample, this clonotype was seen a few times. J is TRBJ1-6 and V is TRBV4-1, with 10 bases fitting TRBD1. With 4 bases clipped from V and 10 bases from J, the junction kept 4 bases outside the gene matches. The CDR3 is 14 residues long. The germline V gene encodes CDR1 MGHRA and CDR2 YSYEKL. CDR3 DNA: TGCGCCAGCAGCCTGGGGACAGGGGAATCACCCCTCCACTTT. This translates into CASSLGTGESPLHF.

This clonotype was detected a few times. In DNA form, the CDR3 reads TGTGCCAGCTCACCGGGGGCATGGGGACAGTCGAACACTGAAGCTTTCTTT. This codes for CASSPGAWGQSNTEAFF. The V call is TRBV18, the J call TRBJ1-1; 7 positions agree with TRBD1. The CDR3 consists of 17 residues. Germline V gene lookup returns CDR1 KGHSH and CDR2 LQKENI. Germline trimming cut 3 bases from V and 1 base from J; bases unmatched to any gene: 11.

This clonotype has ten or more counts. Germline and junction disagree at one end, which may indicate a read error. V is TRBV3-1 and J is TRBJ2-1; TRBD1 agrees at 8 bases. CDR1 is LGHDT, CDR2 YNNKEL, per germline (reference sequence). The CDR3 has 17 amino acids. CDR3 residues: CASRQGTGRLGHNEQFF. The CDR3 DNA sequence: TGTGCCAGCAGACAAGGGACAGGCCGTCTGGGCCACAATGAGCAGTTCTTC.

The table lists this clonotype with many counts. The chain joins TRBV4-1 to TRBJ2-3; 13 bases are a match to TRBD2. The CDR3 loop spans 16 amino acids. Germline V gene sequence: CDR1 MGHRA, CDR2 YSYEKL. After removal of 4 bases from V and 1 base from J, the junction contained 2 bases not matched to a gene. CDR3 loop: CASSRGLAGGTDTQYF. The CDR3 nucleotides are TGCGCCAGCAGCCGCGGACTAGCGGGGGGCACAGATACGCAGTATTTT.

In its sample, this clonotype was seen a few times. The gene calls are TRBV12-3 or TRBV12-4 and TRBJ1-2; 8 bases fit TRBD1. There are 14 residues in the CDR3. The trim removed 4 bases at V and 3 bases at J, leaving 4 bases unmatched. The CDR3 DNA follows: TGTGCCAGCAGTTACGCAGGGGGCCACTATGGCTACACCTTC. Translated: CASSYAGGHYGYTF.

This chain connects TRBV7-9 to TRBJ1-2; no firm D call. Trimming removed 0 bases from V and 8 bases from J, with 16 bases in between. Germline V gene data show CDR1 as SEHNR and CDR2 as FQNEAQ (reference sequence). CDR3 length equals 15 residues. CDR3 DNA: TGTGCCAGCAGCTTAGCTTCGGACCTCCCTAAGGGCTACACCTTC. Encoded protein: CASSLASDLPKGYTF.

Written as DNA, the CDR3 is TGTGCCTCCGGATCGACGGGCCATAATCTGAAAGATACGCAGTATTTT. Its protein is CASGSTGHNLKDTQYF. V and J are TRBV28 and TRBJ2-3; D call uncertain. Germline assignment: CDR1 MDHEN and CDR2 SYDVKM. The V end was cut by 11 bases, the J end by 5 bases, with 26 bases between. CDR3 length: 16 residues.

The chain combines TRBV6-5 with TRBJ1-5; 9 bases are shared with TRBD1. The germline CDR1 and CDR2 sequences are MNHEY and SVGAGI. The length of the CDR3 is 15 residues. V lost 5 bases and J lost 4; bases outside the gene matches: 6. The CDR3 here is CASSRRQGGNQPQHF. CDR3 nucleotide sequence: TGTGCCAGCAGTCGCCGACAGGGGGGGAATCAGCCCCAGCATTTT.

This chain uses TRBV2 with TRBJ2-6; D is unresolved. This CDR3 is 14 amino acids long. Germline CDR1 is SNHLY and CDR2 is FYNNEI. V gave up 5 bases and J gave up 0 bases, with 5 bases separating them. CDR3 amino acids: CASSPFSGANVLTF. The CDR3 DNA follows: TGTGCCAGCAGTCCCTTCTCTGGGGCCAACGTCCTGACTTTC.

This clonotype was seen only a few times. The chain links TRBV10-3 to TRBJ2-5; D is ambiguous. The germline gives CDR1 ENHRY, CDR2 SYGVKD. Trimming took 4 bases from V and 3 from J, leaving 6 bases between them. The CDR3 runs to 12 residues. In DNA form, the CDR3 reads TGTGCCATCAGTGCAGGAGAAGAGACCCAGTACTTC. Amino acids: CAISAGEETQYF.

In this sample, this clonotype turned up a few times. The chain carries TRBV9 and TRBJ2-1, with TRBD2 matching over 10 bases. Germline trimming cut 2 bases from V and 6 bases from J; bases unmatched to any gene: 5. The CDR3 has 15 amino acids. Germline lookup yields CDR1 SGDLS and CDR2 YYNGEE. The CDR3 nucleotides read TGTGCCAGCAGCGTGGCTAGCGGGGGTAGCAATGAGCAGTTCTTC. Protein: CASSVASGGSNEQFF.

CDR3 nucleotide sequence: TGTGCCAGCAGTTCGGGACAGGGCACCTATAATTCACCCCTCCACTTT. Translated, it gives CASSSGQGTYNSPLHF. This chain joins TRBV27 and TRBJ1-6; 9 bases line up with TRBD1. With V trimmed by 4 bases and J by 2 bases, 3 bases remained unmatched. Germline V CDR1 and CDR2: MNHEY, SMNVEV (reference sequence). The CDR3 is 16 residues long.

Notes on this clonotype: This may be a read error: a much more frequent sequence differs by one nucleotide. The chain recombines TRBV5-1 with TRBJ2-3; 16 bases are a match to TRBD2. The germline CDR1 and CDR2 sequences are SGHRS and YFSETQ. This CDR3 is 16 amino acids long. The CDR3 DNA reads TGCGCCCGCAGCGGGACTAGCGGGGGGGCCGGAGATACGCAGTATTTT. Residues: CARSGTSGGAGDTQYF.

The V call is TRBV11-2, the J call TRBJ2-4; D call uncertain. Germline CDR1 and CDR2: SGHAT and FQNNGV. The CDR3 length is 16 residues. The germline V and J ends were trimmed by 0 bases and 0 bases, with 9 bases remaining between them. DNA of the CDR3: TGTGCCAGCAGCTTAGAAACACGGTTAGCCAAAAACATTCAGTACTTC. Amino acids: CASSLETRLAKNIQYF.

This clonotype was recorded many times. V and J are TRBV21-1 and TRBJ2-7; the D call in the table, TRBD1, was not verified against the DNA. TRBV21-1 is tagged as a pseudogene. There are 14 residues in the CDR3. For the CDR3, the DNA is TGTGCCAGCAGCAACGACAGGGTTTGGTATGAGCAGTACGTC. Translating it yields CASSNDRVWYEQYV.

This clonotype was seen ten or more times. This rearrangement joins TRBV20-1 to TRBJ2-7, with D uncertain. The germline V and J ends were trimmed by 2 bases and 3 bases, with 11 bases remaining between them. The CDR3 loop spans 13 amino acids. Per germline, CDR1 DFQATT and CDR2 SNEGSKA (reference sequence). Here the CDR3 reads CSARFPDLYEQYV. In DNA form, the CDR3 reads TGCAGTGCTAGATTTCCTGACCTCTACGAGCAGTACGTC.

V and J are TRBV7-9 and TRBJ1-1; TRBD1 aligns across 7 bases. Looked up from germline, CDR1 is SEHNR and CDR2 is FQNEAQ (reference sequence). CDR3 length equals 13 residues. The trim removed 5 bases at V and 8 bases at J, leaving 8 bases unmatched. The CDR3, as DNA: TGTGCCAGCAGCCCCCCGTTGGGACAGGAAGCTTTCTTT. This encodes CASSPPLGQEAFF.